Listed here are 22 T cell receptor beta chains from one sample, sequenced in a study of spatial heterogeneity in lung cancer. Each CDR3 protein gets one entry after TCRdb re-called the 5' RACE reads with MiXCR. The sample has roughly 30,000 distinct CDR3 sequences, more than 9% seen once. Regarding time point: blood at routine non-recurrence follow-up after resection. Sequenced material: PBMCs, taken at follow-up. Source of these receptors: a female donor with early-stage non-small cell lung cancer.

This clonotype was seen ten or more times. As DNA, the CDR3 is TGTGCCAGCAGCTTAGGGCCAAACTCCTACAATGAGCAGTTCTTC. Translating it yields CASSLGPNSYNEQFF. The chain uses TRBV7-2 and TRBJ2-1; no reliable D call. V was shortened by 1 base and J by 0 bases, with 7 bases between the two germline ends. The germline V gene has CDR1 SGHTA and CDR2 FQGNSA. This CDR3 has 15 amino acids.

This clonotype was seen at least ten times. This chain connects TRBV11-1 to TRBJ2-5; 7 positions match TRBD2. V was pared by 6 bases and J by 4 bases, with 5 bases of the junction left unmatched. This CDR3 contains 13 residues. Per germline, CDR1 SGHAT and CDR2 FQDESV (reference sequence). The CDR3 nucleotides are TGTGCCAGCAGGCCCCGGACTAGAGAGACCCAGTACTTC. Protein sequence: CASRPRTRETQYF.

This clonotype turned up a few times. The J gene is TRBJ2-6, the V gene TRBV7-2; the D is unclear. The germline CDR1 and CDR2 sequences are SGHTA and FQGNSA. This CDR3 is built from 15 residues. V dropped 5 bases and J dropped 4 bases, with 12 bases sitting between them. CDR3 nucleotides: TGTGCCAGCAGCCCACTCTCCCCCGGGGCCAACGTCCTGACTTTC. Its translation: CASSPLSPGANVLTF.

This clonotype was seen many times. The chain combines TRBV10-3 with TRBJ2-7; TRBD1 matches 7 bases. The CDR3 extends over 15 amino acids. The trim removed 4 bases at V and 4 bases at J, leaving 10 bases unmatched. Germline CDR1 is ENHRY and CDR2 is SYGVKD. The chain's CDR3 is CAISGQETGKYEQYF. The CDR3, as DNA: TGTGCCATCAGTGGCCAGGAGACAGGGAAGTACGAGCAGTACTTC.

On this clonotype: With a much larger clone just one base away, this may be a read error. The chain is built from TRBV2 and TRBJ1-2; TRBD1 matches at 8 bases. The CDR3 consists of 14 residues. From germline, CDR1 is SNHLY and CDR2 FYNNEI. With 4 bases clipped from V and 2 bases from J, the junction kept 3 bases outside the gene matches. This CDR3 reads CASSGTGSNYGYTF. CDR3 in DNA: TGTGCCAGCAGTGGGACAGGGTCCAACTATGGCTACACCTTC.

This clonotype was counted many times. The chain combines TRBV2 with TRBJ1-2, with D unclear. Trimming cost V 3 bases and J 2 bases, with 10 bases left between them. CDR3 length equals 14 residues. Germline V gene data show CDR1 as SNHLY and CDR2 as FYNNEI. The CDR3 region has the DNA TGTGCCAGCAGTGAGAACGGGGAAAACTATGGCTACACCTTC. Translating it yields CASSENGENYGYTF.

This clonotype was recorded many times. The J gene is TRBJ2-1, the V gene TRBV11-3, with D perhaps matching TRBD2 (5 bases). The CDR3 is made up of 15 amino acids. Between the trimmed V and J ends, which lost 1 base and 7 bases, there was a span of 14 bases. Germline lookup yields CDR1 SGHNT and CDR2 YENEEA. The CDR3 is CASSLVGSPGNEQFF. DNA for the CDR3: TGTGCCAGCAGCTTAGTTGGGTCACCGGGGAATGAGCAGTTCTTC.

This clonotype came up many times. The V gene is TRBV6-6, the J gene TRBJ2-2; the D is unclear. Germline V gene data show CDR1 as MNHNY and CDR2 as SVGAGI (reference sequence). Trimming removed 7 bases from V and 2 bases from J, with 5 bases in between. The CDR3 runs to 12 residues. The CDR3 sequence is CASTINTGELFF. The CDR3 DNA is TGTGCCAGCACCATAAACACCGGGGAGCTGTTTTTT.

The table lists this clonotype with many counts. The CDR3 DNA is TGCGCCAGCAGCCCCCCGCCCGGGGAGCTGTTTTTT. It specifies CASSPPPGELFF. V usage is TRBV5-1 and J usage is TRBJ2-2, with D uncertain. In germline, CDR1 is SGHRS, CDR2 YFSETQ. Trimming removed 4 bases from V and 6 bases from J, with 7 bases in between. The CDR3 is made up of 12 amino acids.

Many counts were recorded for this clonotype. V and J are TRBV6-6 and TRBJ2-3, with D possibly matching TRBD2 (6 bases). Germline loops: CDR1 MNHNY, CDR2 SVGAGI (reference sequence). Trimming removed 2 bases at V and 3 bases at J, with 9 bases between. The CDR3 is 14 residues long. CDR3 sequence: CASSYPGGTDTQYF. CDR3 DNA: TGTGCCAGCAGTTACCCCGGGGGAACAGATACGCAGTATTTT.

This clonotype was observed many times. The chain links TRBV7-6 to TRBJ2-7; 7 bases align to TRBD1. Germline trimming cut 0 bases from V and 3 bases from J; bases unmatched to any gene: 8. The CDR3 extends over 16 amino acids. The germline CDR1 and CDR2 sequences are SGHVS and FNYEAQ. The CDR3 loop is CASSLATGTDLYEQYF. The CDR3 DNA reads TGTGCCAGCAGCTTAGCGACCGGGACAGACCTCTACGAGCAGTACTTC. The entire variable domain, with the rest obtained from reference TRBV7-6 and TRBJ2-7, is as follows: GAGVSQSPRYKVTKRGQDVALRCDPISGHVSLYWYRQALGQGPEFLTYFNYEAQQDKSGLPNDRFSAERPEGSISTLTIQRTEQRDSAMYRCASSLATGTDLYEQYFGPGTRLTVT.

Only a few counts were recorded for this clonotype. The rearrangement joins TRBV29-1 to TRBJ2-7, with 7 positions matching TRBD1. V was clipped by 4 bases and J by 2 bases; unmatched bases: 5. The CDR3 loop spans 13 amino acids. Germline V CDR1 and CDR2: SQVTM, ANQGSEA. The CDR3 coding sequence is TGCAGCGTTGTCACAGGGGCAACCTACGAGCAGTACTTC. This translates into CSVVTGATYEQYF.

This clonotype was observed a handful of times. The chain combines TRBV6-6 with TRBJ2-3, with 9 bases identical to TRBD1. CDR3 length equals 15 residues. The V gene end was trimmed by 7 bases and the J gene end by 5 bases; junction bases not matched to a gene: 10. Per germline, CDR1 MNHNY and CDR2 SVGAGI (reference sequence). The CDR3 DNA sequence: TGTGCCAGCAAGTTATTCCGACAGGGGGTAGATACGCAGTATTTT. Protein: CASKLFRQGVDTQYF.

This clonotype turned up a few times. V is TRBV5-1 and J is TRBJ2-3; D possibly corresponds to TRBD1 (5 bases). CDR3 length equals 14 residues. The V end was cut by 2 bases, the J end by 1 base, with 8 bases between. Per germline, CDR1 SGHRS and CDR2 YFSETQ. The CDR3 here is CASSFSTGTDTQYF. Here the CDR3 DNA reads TGCGCCAGCAGCTTTTCGACAGGCACAGATACGCAGTATTTT.

This clonotype has only a few counts. The rearrangement links TRBV19 to TRBJ1-1; D is unresolved. This CDR3 region has 12 residues. The V gene lost 6 bases and the J gene lost 1 base, with 6 bases spanning the gap. Germline V gene lookup returns CDR1 LNHDA and CDR2 SQIVND (reference sequence). The CDR3 nucleotides read TGTGCCAGTAGGCATCAGAACACTGAAGCTTTCTTT. Encoded protein: CASRHQNTEAFF. Looking up the rest from reference TRBV19 and TRBJ1-1 gives the full variable domain: DGGITQSPKYLFRKEGQNVTLSCEQNLNHDAMYWYRQDPGQGLRLIYYSQIVNDFQKGDIAEGYSVSREKKESFPLTVTSAQKNPTAFYLCASRHQNTEAFFGQGTRLTVV.

The V call is TRBV2, the J call TRBJ1-1; the D is unclear. Germline V gene data show CDR1 as SNHLY and CDR2 as FYNNEI. The CDR3 is made up of 12 amino acids. With 2 bases removed from V and 5 bases from J, the gap between germline ends came to 6 bases. The CDR3, as DNA: TGTGCCAGCAGTGAACGCCAAACTGAAGCTTTCTTT. Residues: CASSERQTEAFF.

The V gene is TRBV7-3, the J gene TRBJ2-2; no clear D gene. Trimming removed 5 bases at V and 1 base at J, with 14 bases between. The length of the CDR3 is 16 residues. CDR1 is SGHTA and CDR2 is FQGTGA in the germline V gene. CDR3 bases: TGTGCCAGCAGCCCAAGGGCCACGGGGAACACCGGGGAGCTGTTTTTT. Amino acids: CASSPRATGNTGELFF. The entire variable domain, with the rest obtained from reference TRBV7-3 and TRBJ2-2, is as follows: GAGVSQTPSNKVTEKGKYVELRCDPISGHTALYWYRQSLGQGPEFLIYFQGTGAADDSGLPNDRFFAVRPEGSVSTLKIQRTERGDSAVYLCASSPRATGNTGELFFGEGSRLTVL.

The V gene is TRBV5-1, the J gene TRBJ2-1, with D perhaps matching TRBD1 (5 bases). Germline V CDR1 and CDR2: SGHRS, YFSETQ. The CDR3 has 14 residues. V was cut by 2 bases and J by 7 bases, with 13 bases left in between. CDR3 sequence: CASSFRQGSNEQFF. As DNA, the CDR3 is TGCGCCAGCAGCTTTCGGCAGGGAAGTAATGAGCAGTTCTTC.

This clonotype was observed at least ten times. This chain connects TRBV29-1 to TRBJ2-2; TRBD1 aligns across 9 bases. V shed 6 bases, J shed 6 bases, and the junction held 11 bases outside the gene matches. The CDR3 sequence is 15 residues long. CDR1 is SQVTM, CDR2 ANQGSEA, per germline. In DNA form, the CDR3 reads TGCAGCGTCGAATTCCGGGACAGGGCCGCCGGGGAGCTGTTTTTT. It translates to CSVEFRDRAAGELFF.

Points on this clonotype: One base away lies a much larger clone, so this may be a sequencing read error. The chain links TRBV5-1 to TRBJ2-7; D unresolved. This CDR3 is 17 amino acids long. The germline V gene encodes CDR1 SGHRS and CDR2 YFSETQ. The chain's CDR3 is CANSLWHSGVSSYEQYF. The CDR3 DNA is TGCGCCAACAGCTTGTGGCACAGTGGGGTTAGCTCCTACGAGCAGTACTTC.

This sequence joins TRBV19 and TRBJ2-1; 12 nucleotides match TRBD2. The CDR3 spans 16 residues. V lost 9 bases and J lost 0; bases outside the gene matches: 6. Germline CDR1 LNHDA, CDR2 SQIVND (reference sequence). CDR3 DNA: TGTGCCAGCCGGACTAGCGGGGCCTCCTCCTACAATGAGCAGTTCTTC. Translating it yields CASRTSGASSYNEQFF.

This chain joins TRBV5-5 and TRBJ1-5; D gene ambiguous. V was cut by 0 bases and J by 4 bases, with 14 bases left in between. The length of the CDR3 is 16 residues. The germline CDR1 and CDR2 sequences are SGHKS and YYEKEE (reference sequence). CDR3 loop: CASSLVLGIANQPQHF. DNA for the CDR3: TGTGCCAGCAGCTTGGTTCTGGGGATAGCAAATCAGCCCCAGCATTTT.